This T cell receptor beta chain is drawn from a study of human T cells and chemical hapten exposure. Study-wide context: Sensitization involved placing 2% DPC onto a roughly 2 cm by roughly 2 cm region of upper inner arm skin. Enrolled patients were predominantly female and had alopecia areata, totalis or universalis.

Time point in this sample: pre-sensitization, week 0. Treatment reported: therapeutic diphenylcyclopropenone sensitization with weekly scalp DPC. Before extraction, the whole blood was not fractionated, and total RNA was taken from it. J gave up 10 bases and V 8 bases, and 3 bases lay outside the gene matches. The CDR3 sequence is 11 residues long. There are many counts of this clonotype. MiXCR, run by TCRdb on the RACE reads, gives a single entry per CDR3 protein. This sample has under 40,000 distinct CDR3 sequences, with over 9% found just once. The clonotype was recovered from a man aged 45-65 years with alopecia areata. Some clones in this sample may be carry-over from other donors' samples. The material sequenced was whole blood, taken in connection with sensitization to the hapten diphenylcyclopropenone (DPC). The rearrangement uses TRBV12-3 or TRBV12-4 and TRBJ2-1, with TRBD2 matching over 9 bases. This CDR3 reads CASRTSGEQFF. The CDR3 DNA follows: TGTGCCAGCCGAACTAGCGGGGAGCAGTTCTTC.